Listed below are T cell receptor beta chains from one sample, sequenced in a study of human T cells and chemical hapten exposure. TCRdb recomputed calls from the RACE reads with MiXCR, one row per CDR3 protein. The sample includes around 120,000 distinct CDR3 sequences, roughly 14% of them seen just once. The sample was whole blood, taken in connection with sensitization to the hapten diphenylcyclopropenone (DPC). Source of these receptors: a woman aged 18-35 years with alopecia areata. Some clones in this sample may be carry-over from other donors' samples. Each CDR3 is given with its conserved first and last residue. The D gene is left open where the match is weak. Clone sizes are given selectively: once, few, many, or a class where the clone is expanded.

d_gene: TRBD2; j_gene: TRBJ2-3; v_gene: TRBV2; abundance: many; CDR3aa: CASSERTSDTDTQYF; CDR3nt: TGTGCCAGCAGTGAGCGGACTAGCGACACAGATACGCAGTATTTT
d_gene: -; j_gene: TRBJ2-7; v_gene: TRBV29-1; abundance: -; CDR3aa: CSVEDLYEQYF; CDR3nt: TGCAGCGTTGAAGATCTGTACGAGCAGTACTTC
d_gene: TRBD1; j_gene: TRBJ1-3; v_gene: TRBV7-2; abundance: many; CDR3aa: CASSPGTGGNTIYF; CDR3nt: TGTGCCAGCAGCCCAGGGACAGGGGGAAACACCATATATTTT
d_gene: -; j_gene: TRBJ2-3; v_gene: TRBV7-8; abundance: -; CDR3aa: CASSQERPGKRRTDTQYF; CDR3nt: TGTGCCAGCAGCCAAGAGCGGCCAGGGAAGAGACGGACAGATACGCAGTATTTT
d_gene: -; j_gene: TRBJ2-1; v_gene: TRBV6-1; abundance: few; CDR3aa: CASSNLGNEQFF; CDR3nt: TGTGCCAGCAGTAACCTTGGAAATGAGCAGTTCTTC
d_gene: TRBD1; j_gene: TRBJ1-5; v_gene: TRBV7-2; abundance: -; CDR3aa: CASSFRQGGNQPQHF; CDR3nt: TGTGCCAGCAGCTTTAGACAGGGTGGAAATCAGCCCCAGCATTTT
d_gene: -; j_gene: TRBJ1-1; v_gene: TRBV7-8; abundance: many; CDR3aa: CASSQDRISNTEAFF; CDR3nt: TGTGCCAGCAGCCAAGATAGGATCTCGAACACTGAAGCTTTCTTT
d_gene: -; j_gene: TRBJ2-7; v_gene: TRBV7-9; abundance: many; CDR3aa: CASSASGGVSYEQYF; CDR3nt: TGTGCCAGCAGCGCAAGCGGAGGGGTTTCCTACGAGCAGTACTTC
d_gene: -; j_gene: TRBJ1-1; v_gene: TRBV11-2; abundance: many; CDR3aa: CASSLDSGSTEAFF; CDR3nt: TGTGCCAGCAGCTTAGATTCAGGGAGCACTGAAGCTTTCTTT
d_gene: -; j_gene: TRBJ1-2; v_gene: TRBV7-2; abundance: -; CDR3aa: CASSPDHISGYTF; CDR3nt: TGTGCCAGCAGCCCAGACCACATTTCTGGCTACACCTTC
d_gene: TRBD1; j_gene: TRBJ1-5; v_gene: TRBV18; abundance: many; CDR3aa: CASSLGQGHQPQHF; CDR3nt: TGTGCCAGCTCACTTGGACAGGGGCATCAGCCCCAGCATTTT
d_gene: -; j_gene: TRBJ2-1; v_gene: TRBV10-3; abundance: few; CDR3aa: CAISNFDRSYNEQFF; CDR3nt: TGTGCCATCAGTAACTTCGATCGCTCCTACAATGAGCAGTTCTTC
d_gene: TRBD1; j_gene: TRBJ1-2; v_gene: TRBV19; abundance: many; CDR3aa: CASMLSQGALYGYTF; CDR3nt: TGTGCCAGTATGTTATCGCAGGGGGCCCTCTATGGCTACACCTTC
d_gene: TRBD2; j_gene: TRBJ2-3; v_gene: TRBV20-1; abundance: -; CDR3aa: CSALPTSGGVAQYF; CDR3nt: TGCAGTGCTTTACCGACTAGCGGGGGGGTCGCGCAGTATTTT
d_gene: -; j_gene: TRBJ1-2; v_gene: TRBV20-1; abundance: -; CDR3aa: CSRWGDGYTF; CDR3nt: TGCAGTCGGTGGGGGGACGGCTACACCTTC
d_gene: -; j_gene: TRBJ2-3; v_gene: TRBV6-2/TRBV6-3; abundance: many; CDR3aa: CASRRDGLSTDTQYF; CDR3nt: TGTGCCAGCAGGAGGGACGGTCTCAGCACAGATACGCAGTATTTT
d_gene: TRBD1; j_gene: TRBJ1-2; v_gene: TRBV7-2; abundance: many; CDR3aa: CASSLRTGADYGYTF; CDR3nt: TGTGCCAGCAGCCTCCGGACAGGGGCTGACTATGGCTACACCTTC
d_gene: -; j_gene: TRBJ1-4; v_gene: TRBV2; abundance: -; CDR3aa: CASSVASRNKKLFF; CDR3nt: TGTGCCAGCAGTGTGGCCAGCAGGAATAAAAAACTGTTTTTT
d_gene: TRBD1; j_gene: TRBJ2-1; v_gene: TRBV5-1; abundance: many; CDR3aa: CASSLVPGGVYNEQFF; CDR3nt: TGCGCCAGCAGCTTGGTGCCAGGGGGCGTCTACAATGAGCAGTTCTTC
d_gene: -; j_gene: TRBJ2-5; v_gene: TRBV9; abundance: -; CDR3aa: CASSARTTTGTQYF; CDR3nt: TGTGCCAGCAGCGCCAGGACCACGACAGGGACCCAGTACTTC
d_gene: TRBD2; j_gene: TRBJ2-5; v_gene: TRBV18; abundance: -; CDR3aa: CASSRQTGTSGKTQYF; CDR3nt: TGTGCCAGCTCACGACAGACCGGGACTAGCGGCAAGACCCAGTACTTC
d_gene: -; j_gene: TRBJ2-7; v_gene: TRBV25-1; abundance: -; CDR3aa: CASSPSVGTGIYEQYF; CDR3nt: TGTGCCAGCAGTCCCTCAGTGGGGACCGGGATCTACGAGCAGTACTTC
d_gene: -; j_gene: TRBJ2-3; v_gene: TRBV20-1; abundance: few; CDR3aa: CSARGHRGGFTDTQYF; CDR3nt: TGCAGTGCTAGGGGCCATAGGGGGGGCTTCACAGATACGCAGTATTTT
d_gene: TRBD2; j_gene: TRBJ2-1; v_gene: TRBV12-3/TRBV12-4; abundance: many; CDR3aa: CASSPTSGHEQFF; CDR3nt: TGTGCCAGCAGCCCCACTAGCGGTCATGAGCAGTTCTTC
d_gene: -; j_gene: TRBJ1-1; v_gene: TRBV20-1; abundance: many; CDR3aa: CSAARRRVSTEAFF; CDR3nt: TGCAGTGCCGCCCGGAGGAGGGTAAGCACTGAAGCTTTCTTT
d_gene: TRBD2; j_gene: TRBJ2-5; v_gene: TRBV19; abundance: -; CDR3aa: CASSILGTSETNTQYF; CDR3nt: TGTGCCAGTAGTATCCTCGGGACTAGCGAAACAAACACCCAGTACTTC
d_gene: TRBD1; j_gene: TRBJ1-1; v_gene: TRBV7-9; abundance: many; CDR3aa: CASSFSQGADTEAFF; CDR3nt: TGTGCCAGCAGCTTTTCACAGGGGGCTGACACTGAAGCTTTCTTT
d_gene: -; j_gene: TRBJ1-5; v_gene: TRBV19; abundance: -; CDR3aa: CASSIRDSNQPQHF; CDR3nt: TGTGCCAGTAGTATTCGGGACAGCAATCAGCCCCAGCATTTT
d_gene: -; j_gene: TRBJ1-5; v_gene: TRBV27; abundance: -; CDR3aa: CASSAMGGGNQPQHF; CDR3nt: TGTGCCAGCAGTGCCATGGGAGGGGGCAATCAGCCCCAGCATTTT
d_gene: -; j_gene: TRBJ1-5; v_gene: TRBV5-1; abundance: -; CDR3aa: CASSLVSGGNQPQHF; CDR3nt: TGCGCCAGCAGCTTGGTTTCTGGGGGCAATCAGCCCCAGCATTTT
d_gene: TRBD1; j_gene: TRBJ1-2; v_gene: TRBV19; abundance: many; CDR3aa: CASTQQGAWGYTF; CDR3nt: TGTGCCAGTACTCAACAGGGGGCGTGGGGCTACACCTTC